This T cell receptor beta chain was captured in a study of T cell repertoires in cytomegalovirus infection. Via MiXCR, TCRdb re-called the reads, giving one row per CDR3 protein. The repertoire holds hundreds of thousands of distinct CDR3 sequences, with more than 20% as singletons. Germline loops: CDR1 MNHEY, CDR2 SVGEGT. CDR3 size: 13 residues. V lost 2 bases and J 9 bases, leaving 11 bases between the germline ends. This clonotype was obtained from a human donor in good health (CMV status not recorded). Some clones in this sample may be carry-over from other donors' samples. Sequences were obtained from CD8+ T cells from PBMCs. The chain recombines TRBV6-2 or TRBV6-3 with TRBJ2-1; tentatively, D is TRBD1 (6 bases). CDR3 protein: CASSYGSGVEQFF. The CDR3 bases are TGTGCCAGCAGTTACGGGTCAGGGGTTGAGCAGTTCTTC.